This is a list of T cell receptor beta chains from one sample in a study of yellow fever vaccine responses in identical twins. MiXCR, applied by TCRdb to the RT-PCR reads, yields one record per CDR3 protein. The sample shows 2,600 or so distinct CDR3 sequences, about 84% of them seen only once. The sample was T cells from blood (PBMCs), unsorted or a sorted subset (not recorded which), taken before or after yellow fever vaccination (not recorded which). Source of these receptors: a woman aged 18-29 years who received the yellow fever vaccine. The CDR3 runs from the conserved cysteine through the conserved F or W. Each record gives: J gene, D gene, clone size, V gene, CDR3 protein, CDR3 DNA. D genes are given only for firm matches. Only part of the rows carry a size: once, few, many, or a class if the clone is expanded.

>TRBJ2-2|TRBD1|.|TRBV5-5
CASSRTGTEQNTGELFF
TGTGCCAGCAGCAGGACAGGGACCGAACAGAACACCGGGGAGCTGTTTTTT
>TRBJ1-5|.|.|TRBV20-1
CSALSRVNSQPQHF
TGCAGTGCTTTATCCAGGGTAAACAGCCAGCCCCAGCATTTT
>TRBJ2-1|.|.|TRBV18
CASSPPVYLEQHNEQFF
TGTGCCAGCTCACCACCGGTCTACCTTGAACAGCACAATGAGCAGTTCTTC
>TRBJ2-2|TRBD1|.|TRBV11-3
CASSFGTANTGELFF
TGTGCCAGCAGCTTCGGGACAGCGAACACCGGGGAGCTGTTTTTT
>TRBJ2-7|.|.|TRBV29-1
CSVDSGDYEQYF
TGCAGCGTTGATTCTGGAGATTACGAGCAGTACTTC
>TRBJ2-1|.|.|TRBV5-1
CASSLRGHEQFF
TGCGCCAGCAGTCTACGGGGACATGAGCAGTTCTTC
>TRBJ2-7|.|.|TRBV6-5
CASSSSGVYEQYF
TGTGCCAGCAGTTCCTCGGGGGTCTACGAGCAGTACTTC
>TRBJ1-5|.|.|TRBV6-5
CASSYGQYYSNQPQHF
TGTGCCAGCAGTTACGGACAGTACTATAGCAATCAGCCCCAGCATTTT
>TRBJ2-2|TRBD1|.|TRBV2
CASSIPRDRVKTGELFF
TGTGCCAGCAGTATACCCCGGGACAGGGTAAAGACCGGGGAGCTGTTTTTT
>TRBJ2-1|TRBD2|.|TRBV7-3
CASSFSGSSYNEQFF
TGTGCCAGCAGCTTCAGCGGGAGCTCCTACAATGAGCAGTTCTTC
>TRBJ2-5|.|.|TRBV2
CASSDQLGETQYF
TGTGCCAGCAGTGACCAATTAGGGGAGACCCAGTACTTC
>TRBJ1-2|.|.|TRBV21-1
CASSLKEGTYGYTF
TGTGCCAGCAGCTTAAAGGAGGGGACCTATGGCTACACCTTC
>TRBJ1-5|.|.|TRBV6-1
CAISGARDQPQHF
TGTGCCATCAGTGGGGCCAGGGATCAGCCCCAGCATTTT
>TRBJ2-5|.|.|TRBV2
CASSDLTGRMWSQYF
TGTGCCAGCAGTGATCTGACAGGGAGGATGTGGTCCCAGTACTTC
>TRBJ2-1|.|.|TRBV29-1
CSAPFGGSYNEQFF
TGCAGCGCGCCATTCGGAGGCTCCTACAATGAGCAGTTCTTC
>TRBJ2-1|.|.|TRBV2
CASSPVPGQFF
TGTGCCAGCAGCCCTGTTCCTGGGCAGTTCTTC
>TRBJ2-5|.|.|TRBV15
CATSRERSLETQYF
TGTGCCACCAGCAGAGAACGTAGTTTGGAGACCCAGTACTTC
>TRBJ2-1|.|.|TRBV15
CATSRGGAYNEQFF
TGTGCCACCAGCAGAGGTGGGGCCTACAATGAGCAGTTCTTC
>TRBJ2-1|TRBD2|.|TRBV6-5
CASSYTLAEIYNEQFF
TGTGCCAGCAGTTACACCCTAGCGGAGATCTACAATGAGCAGTTCTTC
>TRBJ2-7|.|once|TRBV6-1
CASKLPGTGEQYF
TGTGCCAGCAAGCTTCCCGGGACTGGCGAGCAGTACTTC
>TRBJ1-5|.|.|TRBV10-1
CASSERAGQPQHF
TGCGCCAGCAGTGAGAGGGCTGGTCAGCCCCAGCATTTT
>TRBJ1-5|.|.|TRBV6-1
CASRRGLNQPQHF
TGTGCCAGCAGGAGGGGGTTAAATCAGCCCCAGCATTTT
>TRBJ2-3|.|.|TRBV20-1
CSASAEPDTQYF
TGCAGTGCTAGTGCAGAACCAGATACGCAGTATTTT